This T cell receptor beta chain was sequenced for a study of T cells in Graves' hyperthyroidism and ophthalmopathy. Findings and limits, study-wide: Before onset, by a median of around 6.4 months, the model predicted ophthalmopathy. Most thyroid clonotypes expanded above 0.001 were also detected in blood.

This clonotype has ten or more counts. Its antigen is not known. Researchers took RNA transcripts and amplified the TCR beta CDR3 regions from them. An initial round of RT-PCR targeting the TCR CDR3 relied on the HTBI primer set. TCRdb reanalysed the multiplex PCR reads using MiXCR and keeps one entry per CDR3 protein. The sample holds a few hundred thousand distinct CDR3 sequences, about a sixth seen once. The CDR3 contains 15 residues. Per germline, CDR1 MNHNS and CDR2 SASEGT. The junction had 8 bases not matched to a gene; V was cut back by 5 bases and J by 3 bases. Exclusion followed for patients with uncontrolled infection, other autoimmune disease, pregnancy or lactation. The authors took PBMCs from 10 ml fresh peripheral blood.

This chain uses TRBV6-1 with TRBJ2-7; 9 bases line up with TRBD2. The clonotype originates from a woman in her 40s with Graves' ophthalmopathy. Sequencing was done on a sample of blood. This CDR3 is CASSQPGLAHYEQYF. CDR3 nucleotide sequence: TGTGCCAGCAGTCAACCGGGACTAGCTCACTACGAGCAGTACTTC.